The present T cell receptor beta chain was sequenced within a study of cytomegalovirus exposure and HLA in healthy donors. General study points: What was likely a sequencing artifact was a cluster of highly shared sequence variants.

Use of 60 Vbeta and 13 Jbeta primers characterized the PCR. Clones were sequenced by immunoSEQ multiplex PCR, and TCRdb holds only the in-frame ones, with some missing. The sample contains some 120,000 clones, more than 75% of which appear only once. Germline V gives CDR1 MGHRA, CDR2 YSYEKL. V was pared by 0 bases and J by 5 bases, with 17 bases between. CDR3 length: 16 amino acids. Concerning this clone: Its target is not known.

The receptor was derived from a young man in good health and CMV-seronegative. The specimen was PBMCs. The chain carries TRBV4-1 and TRBJ2-7, with D hard to call. The CDR3 is CASSQERVSRLDEQYF. The CDR3 DNA reads as TGCGCCAGCAGCCAAGAAAGAGTAAGTCGCCTAGACGAGCAGTACTTC.